This T cell receptor (beta chain) emerged from a study of control samples from healthy donors and cancer patients. TCRdb's copy holds only in-frame clones and misses some; the assay was immunoSEQ multiplex PCR. Among about 31,000 clones, roughly 94% were seen once, and the ten largest hold roughly 6.7%. CDR3 size: 14 residues. The ends were cut back, 4 bases at V and 1 base at J, with 11 bases in the middle. Germline V gene lookup returns CDR1 SGHRS and CDR2 YFSETQ. The material sequenced was blood. V gene TRBV5-1 combines with J gene TRBJ1-1; D remains unclear. This clonotype was sampled from a man between 60 and 70 years old in good health. As DNA, the CDR3 is TGCGCCAGCAGCAAAGAGACTGAGAACACTGAAGCTTTCTTT. Translating it yields CASSKETENTEAFF.